This T cell receptor beta chain was captured by sequencing in a study of post-analysis software for immune sequencing data. General study findings and limits: The authors found that F measure strongly co-clustered same-batch samples. TRBV5-6, TRBV5-1 and TRBV20-1 belonged to a set of roughly five TRBV segments that were more frequent in patients than controls.

Details on this clonotype: What it binds is unknown.

CDR3 length: 16 amino acids. The V segment lost 4 bases and the J segment 3 bases; nucleotides outside the gene matches: 9. Per germline, CDR1 SGHDT and CDR2 YYEEEE. cDNA libraries of TCR beta carried unique molecular identifiers. T cells numbering about 0.95 to 10 million yielded some 500,000 cDNA molecules. TCRdb re-called the PCR reads through MiXCR, storing one row per CDR3 protein. Counted here are fewer than 700,000 distinct CDR3 sequences, around 40% occurring once; the ten biggest clones make up more than 1.5%. Sequencing was carried out using blood. This TCR derives from a girl aged 10 to 17 with multiple sclerosis. The chain employs TRBV5-6 and TRBJ2-1, with 8 nucleotides matching TRBD2. CDR3 sequence (DNA): TGTGCCAGCAGCCCCGGGGGGGGCTCATACTACAATGAGCAGTTCTTC. Residues: CASSPGGGSYYNEQFF.